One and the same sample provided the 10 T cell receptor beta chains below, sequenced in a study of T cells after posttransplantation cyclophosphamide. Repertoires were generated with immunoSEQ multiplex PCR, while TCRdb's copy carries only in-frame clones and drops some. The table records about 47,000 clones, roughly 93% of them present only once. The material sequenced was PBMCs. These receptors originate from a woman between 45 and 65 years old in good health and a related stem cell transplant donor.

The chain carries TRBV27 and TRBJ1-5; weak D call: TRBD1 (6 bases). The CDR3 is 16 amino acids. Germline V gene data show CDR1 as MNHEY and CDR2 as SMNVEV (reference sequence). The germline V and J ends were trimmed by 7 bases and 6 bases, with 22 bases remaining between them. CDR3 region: CASTPERTALGQPQHF. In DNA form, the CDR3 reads TGTGCCAGCACCCCCGAAAGGACAGCGTTAGGTCAGCCCCAGCATTTT.

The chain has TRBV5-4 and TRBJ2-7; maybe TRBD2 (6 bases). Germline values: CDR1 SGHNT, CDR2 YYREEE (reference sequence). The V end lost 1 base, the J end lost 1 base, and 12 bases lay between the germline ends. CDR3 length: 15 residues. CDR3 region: CASSLFSGGSYEQYF. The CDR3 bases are TGTGCCAGCAGCTTGTTTAGCGGCGGGTCCTACGAGCAGTACTTC.

CDR3 nucleotides: TGTGCCAGCAGCCATGATCGTGGACAGGGTGAAACCTATGGCTACACCTTC. Amino acids: CASSHDRGQGETYGYTF. The genes are TRBV4-2 and TRBJ1-2; TRBD1 matches 8 bases. The CDR3 has 17 amino acids. Per germline, CDR1 LGHNA and CDR2 YNFKEQ. V was pared by 3 bases and J by 4 bases, with 13 bases of the junction left unmatched.

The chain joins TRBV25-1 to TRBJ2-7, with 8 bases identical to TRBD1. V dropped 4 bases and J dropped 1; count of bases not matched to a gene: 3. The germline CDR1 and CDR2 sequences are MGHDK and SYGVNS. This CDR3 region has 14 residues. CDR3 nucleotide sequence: TGTGCCAGCAGTGCGAGGGACAGGTCCTACGAGCAGTACTTC. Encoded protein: CASSARDRSYEQYF.

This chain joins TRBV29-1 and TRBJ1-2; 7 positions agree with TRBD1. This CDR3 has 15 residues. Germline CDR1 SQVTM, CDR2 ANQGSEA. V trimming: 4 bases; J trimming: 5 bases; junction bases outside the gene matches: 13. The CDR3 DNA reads TGCAGCGTTGGACCGACAGGGATGCCCGTTTATGGCTACACCTTC. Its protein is CSVGPTGMPVYGYTF.

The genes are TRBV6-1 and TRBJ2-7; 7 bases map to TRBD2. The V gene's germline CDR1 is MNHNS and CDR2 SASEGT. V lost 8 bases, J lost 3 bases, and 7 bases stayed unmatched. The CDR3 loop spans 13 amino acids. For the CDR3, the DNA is TGTGCCAGCCTCGAAAGCGGGGTCTACGAGCAGTACTTC. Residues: CASLESGVYEQYF.

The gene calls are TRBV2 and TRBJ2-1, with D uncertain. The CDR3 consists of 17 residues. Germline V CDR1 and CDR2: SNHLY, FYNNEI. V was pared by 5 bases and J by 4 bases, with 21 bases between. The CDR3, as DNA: TGTGCCAGCAGTCGTGACTCCGACCATCCATCATACAATGAGCAGTTCTTC. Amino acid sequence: CASSRDSDHPSYNEQFF. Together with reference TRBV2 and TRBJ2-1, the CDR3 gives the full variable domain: EPEVTQTPSHQVTQMGQEVILRCVPISNHLYFYWYRQILGQKVEFLVSFYNNEISEKSEIFDDQFSVERPDGSNFTLKIRSTKLEDSAMYFCASSRDSDHPSYNEQFFGPGTRLTVL.

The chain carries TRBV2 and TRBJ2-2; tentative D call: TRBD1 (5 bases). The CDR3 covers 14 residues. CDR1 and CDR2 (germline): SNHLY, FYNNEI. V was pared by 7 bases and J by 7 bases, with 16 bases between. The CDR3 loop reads CASIQGVTGGELFF. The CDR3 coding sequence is TGTGCCAGCATCCAAGGGGTGACGGGCGGGGAGCTGTTTTTT.

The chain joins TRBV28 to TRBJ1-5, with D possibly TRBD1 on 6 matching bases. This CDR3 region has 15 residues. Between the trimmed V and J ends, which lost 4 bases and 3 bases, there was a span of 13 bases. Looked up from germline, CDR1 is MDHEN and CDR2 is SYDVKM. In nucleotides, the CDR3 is TGTGCCAGCAGTTACTTTGACAGGTCCAATCAGCCCCAGCATTTT. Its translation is CASSYFDRSNQPQHF.

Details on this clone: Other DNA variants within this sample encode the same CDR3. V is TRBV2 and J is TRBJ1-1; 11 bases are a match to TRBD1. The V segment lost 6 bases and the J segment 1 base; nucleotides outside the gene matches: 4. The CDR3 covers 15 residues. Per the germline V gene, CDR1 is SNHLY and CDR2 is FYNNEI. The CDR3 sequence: CASRGQGAQNTEAFF. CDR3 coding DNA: TGTGCCAGCAGAGGACAGGGGGCCCAGAACACTGAAGCTTTCTTT.